This T cell receptor (beta chain) was identified in a study of cytomegalovirus exposure and HLA in healthy donors. PCR amplification relied on 60 Vbeta primers (plus 13 Jbeta primers). Libraries were prepared by immunoSEQ multiplex PCR; TCRdb keeps only in-frame clonotypes and omits some of them. The sample shows approximately 170,000 clones, around 77% of them seen only once. This receptor was taken from a woman aged 18-29 years in good health and CMV-seronegative. Sequencing was done on a sample of PBMCs.

CDR3 in DNA: TGTGCCAGCAGTTTATTCGAGGGGGCCACCTACGAGCAGTACTTC. Translating it yields CASSLFEGATYEQYF. This chain links TRBV28 with TRBJ2-7, with 7 nucleotides matching TRBD1. J gave up 2 bases and V 1 base, and 5 bases lay outside the gene matches. Germline-derived CDR1 and CDR2 are MDHEN and SYDVKM. CDR3 length: 15 residues.